The clone carrying this T cell receptor (beta chain) was seen more than once but under ten times. The donors gave bone marrow, and they were healthy. The data are from a study of cytomegalovirus exposure and HLA in healthy donors. PCR involved 60 Vbeta and 13 Jbeta primers. TCRdb keeps only in-frame clones here, not all; method: immunoSEQ multiplex PCR. The sample yields 90,000 or so clones, 82% seen once. This TCR was recovered from a man aged 45-60 years in good health and CMV-seronegative. The sequenced material came from PBMCs.

CDR3 in amino acids: CASSYSYERVTGELFF. In nucleotides, the CDR3 is TGTGCCAGCAGTTACTCGTACGAGCGGGTCACCGGGGAGCTGTTTTTT. The rearrangement joins TRBV6-5 to TRBJ2-2, with D maybe TRBD2 (6 bases). The germline V gene has CDR1 MNHEY and CDR2 SVGAGI. The CDR3 sequence is 16 residues long. V was shortened by 0 bases and J by 4 bases, with 12 bases between the two germline ends.